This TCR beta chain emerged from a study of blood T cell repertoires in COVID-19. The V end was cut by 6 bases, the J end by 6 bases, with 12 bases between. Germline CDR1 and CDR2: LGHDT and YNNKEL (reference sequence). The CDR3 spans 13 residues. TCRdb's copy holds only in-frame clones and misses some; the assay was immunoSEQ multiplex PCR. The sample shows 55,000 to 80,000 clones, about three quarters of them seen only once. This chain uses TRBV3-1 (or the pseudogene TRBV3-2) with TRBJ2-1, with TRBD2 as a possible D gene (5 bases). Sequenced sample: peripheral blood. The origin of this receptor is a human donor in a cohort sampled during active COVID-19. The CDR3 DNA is TGTGCCAGCAGTTCCGGACTGACCAATGAGCAGTTCTTC. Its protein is CASSSGLTNEQFF.